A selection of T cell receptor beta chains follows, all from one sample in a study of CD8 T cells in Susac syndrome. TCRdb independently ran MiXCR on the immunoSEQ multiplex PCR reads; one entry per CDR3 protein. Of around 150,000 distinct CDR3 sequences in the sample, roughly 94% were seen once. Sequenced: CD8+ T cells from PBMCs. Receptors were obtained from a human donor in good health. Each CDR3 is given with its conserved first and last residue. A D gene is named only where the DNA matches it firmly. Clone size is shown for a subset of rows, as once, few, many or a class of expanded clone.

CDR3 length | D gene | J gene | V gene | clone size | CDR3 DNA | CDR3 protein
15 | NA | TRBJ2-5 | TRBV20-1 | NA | TGCAGTGCTAGAGATAGGTGGGAGGAGCAAGAGACCCAGTACTTC | CSARDRWEEQETQYF
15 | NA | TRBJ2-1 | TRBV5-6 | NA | TGTGCCAGCAGCCGGAACCGGGAGCTGCGTGGGGAGCAGTTCTTC | CASSRNRELRGEQFF
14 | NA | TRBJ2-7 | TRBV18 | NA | TGTGCCAGCTCACCACAGCCTAGTCACTACGAGCAGTACTTC | CASSPQPSHYEQYF
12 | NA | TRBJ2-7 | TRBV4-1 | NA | TGCGCCAGCAGCCAAGCCGGACAGGAGCAGTACTTC | CASSQAGQEQYF
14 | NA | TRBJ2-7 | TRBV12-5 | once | TGTGCTAGTGCCCATACAGGGAGCTCCTACGAGCAGTACTTC | CASAHTGSSYEQYF
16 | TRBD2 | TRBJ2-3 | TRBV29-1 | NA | TGCAGCGTTGGAGCGGGAGTAAAGAGGGCTAAGGATACGCAGTATTTT | CSVGAGVKRAKDTQYF
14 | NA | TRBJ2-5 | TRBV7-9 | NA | TGTGCCAGCAGCATCCCGGACGGCCAAGAGACCCAGTACTTC | CASSIPDGQETQYF
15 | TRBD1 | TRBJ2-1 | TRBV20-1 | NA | TGCAGTGCTAGGGACCGGGACAGGGAGGTCGGTGAGCAGTTCTTC | CSARDRDREVGEQFF
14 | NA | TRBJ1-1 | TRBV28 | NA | TGTGCCAGCAGCGTGGGAGCCAGGGGTACTGAAGCTTTCTTT | CASSVGARGTEAFF
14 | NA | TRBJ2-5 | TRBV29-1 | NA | TGCAGCGTTTGGGGAGCGCGGCTTCAAGAGACCCAGTACTTC | CSVWGARLQETQYF
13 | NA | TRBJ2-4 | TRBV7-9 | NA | TGTGCCAGCAGCTCGGACGGTGTCCCCATTCAGTACTTC | CASSSDGVPIQYF
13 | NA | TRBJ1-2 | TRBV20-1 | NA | TGCAGTGCTTCCGGGACCCTTAACTATGGCTACACCTTC | CSASGTLNYGYTF
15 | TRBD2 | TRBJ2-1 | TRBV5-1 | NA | TGCGCCAGCAGCTTCGGACTAGGTTCCTCCAATGAGCAGTTCTTC | CASSFGLGSSNEQFF
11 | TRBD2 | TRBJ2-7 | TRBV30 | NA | TGTGCCTACTGGACTAGCTACGAGCAGTACTTC | CAYWTSYEQYF
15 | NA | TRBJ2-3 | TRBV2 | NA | TGTGCCAGCAGTGCCTATGAAGCCGGCACAGATACGCAGTATTTT | CASSAYEAGTDTQYF
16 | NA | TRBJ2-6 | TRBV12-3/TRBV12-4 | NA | TGTGCCAGCAGTTCCCGGGGGGCAGTTGGGGCCAACGTCCTGACTTTC | CASSSRGAVGANVLTF
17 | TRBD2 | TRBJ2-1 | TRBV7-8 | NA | TGTGCCAGCAGCCATAGACCTGGGGAGGGATTTTACAATGAGCAGTTCTTC | CASSHRPGEGFYNEQFF
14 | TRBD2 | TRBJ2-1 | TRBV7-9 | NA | TGTGCCAGCTCCCCCGCGGGAGTCAGGAATGAGCAGTTCTTC | CASSPAGVRNEQFF
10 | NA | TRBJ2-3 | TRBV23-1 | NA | TGCGCCAGAGTTCCAGATACGCAGTATTTT | CARVPDTQYF
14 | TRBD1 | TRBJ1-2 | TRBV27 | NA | TGTGCCAGCAGTTTTCAGGGGGGAATCTATGGCTACACCTTC | CASSFQGGIYGYTF
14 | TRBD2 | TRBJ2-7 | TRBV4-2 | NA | TGTGCCAGCAGCCTTGGACTAGCGGGAGGCGAGCAGTACTTC | CASSLGLAGGEQYF
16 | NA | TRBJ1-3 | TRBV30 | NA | TGTGCCTGGAGTTCTGACAGGTTCAGCTCTGGAAACACCATATATTTT | CAWSSDRFSSGNTIYF
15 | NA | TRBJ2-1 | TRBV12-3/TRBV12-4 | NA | TGTGCCAGCAGTTTAAAAGGGGGATCCTACAATGAGCAGTTCTTC | CASSLKGGSYNEQFF
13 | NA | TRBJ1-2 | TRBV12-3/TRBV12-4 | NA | TGTGCCAGCAGTGGAGGGGGGGGCTATGGCTACACCTTC | CASSGGGGYGYTF
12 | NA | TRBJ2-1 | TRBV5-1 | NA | TGCGCCAGCAGCTTGGAGGGGATTGAGCAGTTCTTC | CASSLEGIEQFF
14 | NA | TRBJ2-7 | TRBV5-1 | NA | TGCGCCAGCAGCTTACTAGAGGCAGCGGACGAGCAGTACTTC | CASSLLEAADEQYF
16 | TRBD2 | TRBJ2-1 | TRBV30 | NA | TGTGCCTGGAACCAGGGTAGCGGGAGGGCCATGAATGAGCAGTTCTTC | CAWNQGSGRAMNEQFF
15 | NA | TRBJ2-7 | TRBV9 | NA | TGTGCCAGCAGCGTACGTCGGGGCCTCTCCTACGAGCAGTACTTC | CASSVRRGLSYEQYF
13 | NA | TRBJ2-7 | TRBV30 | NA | TGTGCCACCCTGAGGGGGAACTCCTACGAGCAGTACTTC | CATLRGNSYEQYF
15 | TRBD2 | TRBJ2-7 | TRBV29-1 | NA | TGCAGCGTTGAAGGGATAGCGGGAAACTCCTACGAGCAGTACTTC | CSVEGIAGNSYEQYF
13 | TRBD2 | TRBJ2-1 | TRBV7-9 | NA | TGTGCCAGTTGTAGCGGGAAGGATTATGAGCAGTTCTTC | CASCSGKDYEQFF
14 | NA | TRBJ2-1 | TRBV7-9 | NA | TGTGCCAGCAGCTTAGCACGTACAGGACCTAAGCAGTTCTTC | CASSLARTGPKQFF
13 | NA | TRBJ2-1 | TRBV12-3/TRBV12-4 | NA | TGTGCCAGCAGTTTTGAGGAGGGCAATGAGCAGTTCTTC | CASSFEEGNEQFF
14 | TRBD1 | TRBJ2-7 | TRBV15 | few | TGTGCCACCAGCAGAGGGACAGGGGGCTACGAGCAGTACTTC | CATSRGTGGYEQYF
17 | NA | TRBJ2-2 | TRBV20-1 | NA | TGCAGTGCTAGAGATGAGGTGGTCGGGACGAACACCGGGGAGCTGTTTTTT | CSARDEVVGTNTGELFF
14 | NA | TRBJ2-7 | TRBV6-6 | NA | TGTGCCAGCAGTTCCGGGATTCAATCCTACGAGCAGTACTTC | CASSSGIQSYEQYF
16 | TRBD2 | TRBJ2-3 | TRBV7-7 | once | TGTGCCAGCAGCGCAATACTAGCGGGAGGCACAGATACGCAGTATTTT | CASSAILAGGTDTQYF